Given below is one T cell receptor (beta chain) in context. This record comes from a study of cytomegalovirus exposure and HLA in healthy donors. The CDR3 extends over 16 amino acids. Germline trimming cut 9 bases from V and 5 bases from J; bases unmatched to any gene: 15. Germline values: CDR1 SNHLY, CDR2 FYNNEI. The PCR was carried out with 60 Vbeta primers and 13 Jbeta primers. Assay used: immunoSEQ multiplex PCR; TCRdb lists only in-frame clones, some missing. The sample includes about 120,000 clones, around three quarters seen only once; the top ten take 1.2%. Sequences were obtained from PBMCs. The chain recombines TRBV2 with TRBJ2-2; 7 positions match TRBD2. This receptor was taken from a female donor in good health and CMV-seronegative. The DNA of the CDR3 is TGTGCCAGTCGACCCGTCGCGGGAGTACGGACCGGGGAGCTGTTTTTT. It specifies CASRPVAGVRTGELFF.